These T cell receptor beta chains were read from a single sample in a study of T-cell memory formation after mild COVID-19. TCRdb reprocessed the 5' RACE reads with MiXCR, giving one entry per CDR3 protein. The sample includes hundreds of thousands of distinct CDR3 sequences, roughly 15% of them seen just once. Sequenced material: PBMCs or a T cell subset sorted from them (not recorded which). Source of these receptors: a man younger than 35 who had mild COVID-19 (a few samples of this study predate the infection). Cell type and time point are not known. CDR3s include the opening cysteine and the closing phenylalanine or tryptophan. A clone size is listed for some rows: how often the clone was seen (once, few, many), or a class if it is expanded.

V	J	size	CDR3
TRBV25-1	TRBJ1-2	few	CASSEAGGDGYTF
TRBV12-3/TRBV12-4	TRBJ1-3	.	CASRLGGSSGNTIYF
TRBV5-4	TRBJ2-2	.	CASSLARTDTGELFF
TRBV20-1	TRBJ2-4	many	CSARDSLAKNIQYF
TRBV7-9	TRBJ2-7	few	CASSLPGSSYEQYF
TRBV6-6	TRBJ2-3	.	CASSYPARVSTDTQYF
TRBV2	TRBJ1-6	few	CASSVQGRSPLHF
TRBV3-1	TRBJ2-2	many	CASSPGLAGVSNTGELFF
TRBV10-3	TRBJ1-2	many	CAIRGALNYGYTF
TRBV7-9	TRBJ2-1	few	CASSLVNGYNEQFF
TRBV4-3	TRBJ2-7	.	CASSQEIRAEQYF
TRBV18	TRBJ2-5	few	CASSRARQDMETQYF
TRBV5-4	TRBJ2-3	once	CASSASSDTQYF
TRBV28	TRBJ2-5	.	CASGGGGWETQYF
TRBV6-6	TRBJ2-1	many	CASSSNRGNEQFF
TRBV19	TRBJ2-6	.	CASRQGALGANVLTF